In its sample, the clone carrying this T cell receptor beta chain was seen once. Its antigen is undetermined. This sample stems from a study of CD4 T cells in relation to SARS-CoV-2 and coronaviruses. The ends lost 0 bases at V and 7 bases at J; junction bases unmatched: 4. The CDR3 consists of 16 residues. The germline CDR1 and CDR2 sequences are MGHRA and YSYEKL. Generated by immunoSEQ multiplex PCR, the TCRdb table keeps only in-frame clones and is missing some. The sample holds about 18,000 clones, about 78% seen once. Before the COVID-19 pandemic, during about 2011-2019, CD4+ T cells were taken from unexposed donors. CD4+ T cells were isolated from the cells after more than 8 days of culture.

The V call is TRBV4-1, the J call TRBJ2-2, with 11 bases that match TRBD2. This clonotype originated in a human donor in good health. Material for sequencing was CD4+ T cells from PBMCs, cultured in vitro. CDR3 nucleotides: TGCGCCAGCAGCCAAGAGCCTAGCGGGAGGTACGGGGAGCTGTTTTTT. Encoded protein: CASSQEPSGRYGELFF.